This passage covers 17 T cell receptor beta chains from one sample sequenced in a study of T cells after yellow fever vaccination (dated by TCRdb to the late 2010s). Libraries were constructed by 5' RACE. Sequenced on an Illumina NovaSeq 6000. Using fastp at Q25 and MiXCR, TCRdb reprocessed the public reads and kept productive beta chains. Entries that share a CDR3 protein sequence are merged under the most common genes and DNA. The sample yields some 170,000 distinct CDR3 sequences; 7% to 10% were counted once. The top ten clonotypes cover around 40% of the sample. In the paper's terms, the treatment or condition label means: live attenuated yellow fever vaccine strain. The sequenced sample was CD8+ T cells sorted from PBMCs, obtained 45 days after the yellow fever booster vaccination. The receptor source for this set is a young man who received the YFV17D yellow fever vaccine.

V usage is TRBV4-1 and J usage is TRBJ1-2; D remains unclear. The V gene lost 0 bases and the J gene lost 3 bases, with 14 bases spanning the gap. The CDR3 is 16 amino acids. Germline CDR1 reads MGHRA; CDR2 reads YSYEKL. This chain's CDR3 is CASSQDLETPYYGYTF. CDR3 coding DNA: TGCGCCAGCAGCCAAGACTTAGAGACTCCTTACTATGGCTACACCTTC.

This clonotype was seen a few times. The J gene is TRBJ2-3, the V gene TRBV3-1, with a weak D call TRBD1 (6 bases). Germline CDR1 and CDR2: LGHDT and YNNKEL (reference sequence). V gave up 5 bases and J gave up 2 bases, with 17 bases separating them. CDR3 length: 16 amino acids. CDR3 loop: CASSRRPRGSTDTQYF. CDR3 DNA sequence: TGTGCCAGCAGCAGACGACCGAGGGGGTCCACAGATACGCAGTATTTT.

The chain recombines TRBV7-3 with TRBJ2-5; D perhaps matches TRBD1 (6 bases). Germline V lookup: CDR1 SGHTA, CDR2 FQGTGA. Between the trimmed V and J ends, which lost 5 bases and 1 base, there was a span of 11 bases. The CDR3 is 14 amino acids. The CDR3 protein is CASSRTGSQETQYF. DNA for the CDR3: TGTGCCAGCAGCCGCACAGGGTCCCAAGAGACCCAGTACTTC.

This clonotype has only a few counts. In nucleotides, the CDR3 is TGTGCCAGCAGTTCCATAGGGACTAGCGGGGGGAAAGAGACCCAGTACTTC. As protein: CASSSIGTSGGKETQYF. This chain joins TRBV6-5 and TRBJ2-5; TRBD2 matches 15 bases. This CDR3 contains 17 residues. V gave up 4 bases and J gave up 3 bases; unmatched junction bases: 6. Germline loops: CDR1 MNHEY, CDR2 SVGAGI.

This clonotype appeared a few times. The chain couples TRBV7-2 to TRBJ1-2, with a weak D call TRBD1 (5 bases). This CDR3 has 13 residues. CDR1 and CDR2 (germline): SGHTA, FQGNSA. The V gene lost 4 bases and the J gene lost 3 bases, with 9 bases spanning the gap. The CDR3 region is CASSSGYHYGYTF. The CDR3 region has the DNA TGTGCCAGCAGCTCAGGGTACCACTATGGCTACACCTTC. Drawing the rest from reference TRBV7-2 and TRBJ1-2, the complete variable domain is GAGVSQSPSNKVTEKGKDVELRCDPISGHTALYWYRQSLGQGLEFLIYFQGNSAPDKSGLPSDRFSAERTGGSVSTLTIQRTQQEDSAVYLCASSSGYHYGYTFGSGTRLTVV.

The genes are TRBV7-9 and TRBJ1-5; D is undetermined. CDR3 length: 14 residues. Trimming pared 4 bases from V and 6 bases from J, leaving 13 bases between. Per the germline V gene, CDR1 is SEHNR and CDR2 is FQNEAQ (reference sequence). For the CDR3, the DNA is TGTGCCAGCAGCTCCGTGGGGTCTGGTCAGCCCCAGCATTTT. Its translation: CASSSVGSGQPQHF. The complete variable domain, with remaining parts taken from reference TRBV7-9 and TRBJ1-5, reads DTGVSQNPRHKITKRGQNVTFRCDPISEHNRLYWYRQTLGQGPEFLTYFQNEAQLEKSRLLSDRFSAERPKGSFSTLEIQRTEQGDSAMYLCASSSVGSGQPQHFGDGTRLSIL.

This clonotype was detected many times. The chain has TRBV3-1 and TRBJ2-7; weak D call: TRBD2 (5 bases). CDR1 is LGHDT, CDR2 YNNKEL, per germline (reference sequence). V was trimmed by 2 bases and J by 5 bases, leaving 10 bases between them. CDR3 length: 13 residues. CDR3 DNA: TGTGCCAGCAGCCAATATTCCGGGGACGAGCAGTACGTC. It yields the protein CASSQYSGDEQYV.

This clonotype was picked up a small number of times. This rearrangement joins TRBV27 to TRBJ2-1; D is possibly TRBD1 (5 bases). Per the germline V gene, CDR1 is MNHEY and CDR2 is SMNVEV (reference sequence). The CDR3 is 16 residues long. V gave up 0 bases and J gave up 1 base, with 10 bases separating them. In DNA, the CDR3 is TGTGCCAGCAGTTTATCAGGGGTTGGATCCTACAATGAGCAGTTCTTC. It codes for CASSLSGVGSYNEQFF.

The CDR3 sequence: CASSPTGYSNYGYTF. The CDR3 bases are TGTGCCAGCAGTCCGACAGGATACTCTAACTATGGCTACACCTTC. The rearrangement links TRBV12-3 or TRBV12-4 to TRBJ1-2; possible D gene TRBD1, 6 bases. Between the trimmed V and J ends, which lost 5 bases and 0 bases, there was a span of 13 bases. This CDR3 comprises 15 residues.

This clonotype was found a few times. The CDR3 DNA is TGTGCCAGCAGCGACCCCTCCGATGGGACTAGCGGGGGGGACGTCACAGATACGCAGTATTTT. Translated: CASSDPSDGTSGGDVTDTQYF. V usage is TRBV9 and J usage is TRBJ2-3; 16 nucleotides match TRBD2. The V segment lost 3 bases and the J segment 2 bases; nucleotides outside the gene matches: 15. Germline CDR1 and CDR2: SGDLS and YYNGEE. The CDR3 sequence is 21 residues long.

There are many counts of this clonotype. The chain uses TRBV6-5 and TRBJ2-1, with TRBD2 matching 11 bases. V dropped 4 bases and J dropped 3; count of bases not matched to a gene: 5. CDR3 length: 16 residues. Germline CDR1 and CDR2: MNHEY and SVGAGI. As DNA, the CDR3 is TGTGCCAGCAGTTCGCCTAGCGGGGGGCACTACAATGAGCAGTTCTTC. This gives the protein CASSSPSGGHYNEQFF.

V gene TRBV25-1 combines with J gene TRBJ1-2, with 7 positions matching TRBD1. The V segment lost 4 bases and the J segment 3 bases; nucleotides outside the gene matches: 14. Germline-derived CDR1 and CDR2 are MGHDK and SYGVNS. CDR3 length: 17 amino acids. The CDR3 DNA reads as TGTGCCAGCAGTGGTTCCCGCTATGGACAGGTCCACTATGGCTACACCTTC. Protein product: CASSGSRYGQVHYGYTF.

This clonotype was seen at least ten times. V is TRBV12-3 or TRBV12-4 and J is TRBJ2-4, with 9 bases lining up with TRBD2. This CDR3 is 16 amino acids long. After removal of 3 bases from V and 9 bases from J, the junction contained 12 bases not matched to a gene. CDR3 coding DNA: TGTGCCAGCAGTTTTTCCGCGGGGGGGGCCCGGGGCATTCAGTACTTC. Translated, it gives CASSFSAGGARGIQYF.

The chain couples TRBV7-2 to TRBJ2-1, with D tentatively TRBD2 (6 bases). Trimming removed 0 bases at V and 7 bases at J, with 16 bases between. This CDR3 is built from 16 residues. From germline, CDR1 is SGHTA and CDR2 FQGNSA. This chain's CDR3 is CASSLAEDWGGNEQFF. The CDR3 nucleotides are TGTGCCAGCAGCTTAGCGGAGGACTGGGGAGGAAATGAGCAGTTCTTC.

This clonotype was counted many times. At one end, the junction sequence differs from germline, possibly due to a read error. The rearrangement uses TRBV12-3 or TRBV12-4 and TRBJ2-3, with 11 bases that match TRBD2. The length of the CDR3 is 16 residues. Written as DNA, the CDR3 is TGTGCCAGCAGTCTAGCGGGGGGCCCGAGCACAGATACGCAGTATTTT. As protein: CASSLAGGPSTDTQYF.

The chain joins TRBV9 to TRBJ2-2, with D perhaps TRBD1 or TRBD2 (5 bases each). Trimming removed 0 bases from V and 5 bases from J, with 8 bases in between. Germline CDR1 SGDLS, CDR2 YYNGEE. The CDR3 contains 14 residues. The CDR3 bases are TGTGCCAGCAGCGTAGAGGGGAGTACCGGGGAGCTGTTTTTT. This encodes CASSVEGSTGELFF. Looking up the rest from reference TRBV9 and TRBJ2-2 gives the full variable domain: DSGVTQTPKHLITATGQRVTLRCSPRSGDLSVYWYQQSLDQGLQFLIQYYNGEERAKGNILERFSAQQFPDLHSELNLSSLELGDSALYFCASSVEGSTGELFFGEGSRLTVL.

The V call is TRBV11-2, the J call TRBJ1-2; TRBD1 aligns across 7 bases. CDR1 is SGHAT and CDR2 is FQNNGV in the germline V gene. This CDR3 comprises 15 residues. The V gene end was trimmed by 3 bases and the J gene end by 4 bases; junction bases not matched to a gene: 8. The CDR3 reads CASSFRRGPTYGYTF. CDR3 coding DNA: TGTGCCAGCAGCTTTCGAAGGGGGCCCACCTATGGCTACACCTTC.